Sequencing of this TCR beta chain was carried out in a study of low-dose radiotherapy and immunotherapy resistance in tumors. This clonotype was counted ten times or more. Germline V gene lookup returns CDR1 SGHRS and CDR2 YFSETQ. The CDR3 loop spans 15 amino acids. V lost 5 bases to trimming and J lost 3 bases; unmatched junction nucleotides: 6. Stated time point: after trial treatment. Treatment denoted: LDRT plus nivolumab, ipilimumab, low-dose cyclophosphamide and aspirin (RACIN trial). Gene-specific TRAV and TRBV primers were used for first-strand cDNA, covering alpha and beta chains. TCR amplification used around 20 PCR cycles, a constant-region primer and a V-primer adapter. TCRdb ran MiXCR on the reads and lists one entry per CDR3 protein. The sample has under 75,000 distinct CDR3 sequences, around 23% seen once.

This clonotype was obtained from a male donor with prostate cancer. The sequencing here drew on PBMCs, taken after low-dose radiotherapy plus immunotherapy. The rearrangement links TRBV5-1 to TRBJ2-1, with 9 bases identical to TRBD2. As DNA, the CDR3 is TGCGCCAGCAGGGCTCTAGCGGGGAGCTACAATGAGCAGTTCTTC. Protein: CASRALAGSYNEQFF.